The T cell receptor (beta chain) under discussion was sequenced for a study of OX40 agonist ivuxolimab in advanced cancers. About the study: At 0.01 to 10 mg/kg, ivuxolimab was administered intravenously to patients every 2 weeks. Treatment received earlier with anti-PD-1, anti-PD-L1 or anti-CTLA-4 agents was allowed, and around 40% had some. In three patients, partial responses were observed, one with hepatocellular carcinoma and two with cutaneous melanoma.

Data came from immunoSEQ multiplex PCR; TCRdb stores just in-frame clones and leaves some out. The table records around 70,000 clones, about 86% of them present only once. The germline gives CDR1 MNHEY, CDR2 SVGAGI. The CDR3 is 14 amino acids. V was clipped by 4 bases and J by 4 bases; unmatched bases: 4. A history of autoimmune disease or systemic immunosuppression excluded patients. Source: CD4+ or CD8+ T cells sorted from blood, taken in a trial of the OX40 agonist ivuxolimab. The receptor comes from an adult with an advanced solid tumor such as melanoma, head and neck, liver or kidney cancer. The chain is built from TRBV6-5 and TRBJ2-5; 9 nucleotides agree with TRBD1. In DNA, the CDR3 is TGTGCCAGCAGTTGGGACAGGGCTGCAGAGACCCAGTACTTC. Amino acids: CASSWDRAAETQYF.